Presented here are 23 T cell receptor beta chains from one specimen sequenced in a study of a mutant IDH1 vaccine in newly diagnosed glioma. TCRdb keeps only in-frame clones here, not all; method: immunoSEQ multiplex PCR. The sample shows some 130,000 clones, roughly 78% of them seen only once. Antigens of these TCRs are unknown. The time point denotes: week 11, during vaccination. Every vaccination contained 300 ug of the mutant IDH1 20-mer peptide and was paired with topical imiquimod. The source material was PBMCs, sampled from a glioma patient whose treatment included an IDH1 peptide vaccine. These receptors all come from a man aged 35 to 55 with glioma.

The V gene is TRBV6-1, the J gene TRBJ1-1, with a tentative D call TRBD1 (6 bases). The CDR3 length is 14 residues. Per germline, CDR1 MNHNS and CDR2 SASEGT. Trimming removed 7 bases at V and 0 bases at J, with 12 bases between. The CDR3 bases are TGTGCCAGCACGCGGACAGCTATGAACACTGAAGCTTTCTTT. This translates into CASTRTAMNTEAFF.

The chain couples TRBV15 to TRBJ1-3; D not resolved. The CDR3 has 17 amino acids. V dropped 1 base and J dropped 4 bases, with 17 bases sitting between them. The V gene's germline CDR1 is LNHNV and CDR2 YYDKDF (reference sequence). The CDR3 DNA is TGTGCCACCAGCAGAGGAAGGATTGCTGGGCCGGGAAACACCATATATTTT. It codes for CATSRGRIAGPGNTIYF.

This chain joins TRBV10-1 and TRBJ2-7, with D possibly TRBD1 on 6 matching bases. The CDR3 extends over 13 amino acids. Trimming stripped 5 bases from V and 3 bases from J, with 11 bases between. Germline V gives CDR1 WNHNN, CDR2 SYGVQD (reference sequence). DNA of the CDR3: TGCGCCAGCAGTTACCGGGACATCTACGAGCAGTACTTC. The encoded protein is CASSYRDIYEQYF.

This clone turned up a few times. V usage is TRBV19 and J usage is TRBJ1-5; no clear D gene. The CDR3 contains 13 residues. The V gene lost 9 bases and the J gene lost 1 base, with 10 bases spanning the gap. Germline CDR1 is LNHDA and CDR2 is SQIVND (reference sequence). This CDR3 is CASRFVSNQPQHF. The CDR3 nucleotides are TGTGCCAGCCGATTTGTGAGCAATCAGCCCCAGCATTTT.

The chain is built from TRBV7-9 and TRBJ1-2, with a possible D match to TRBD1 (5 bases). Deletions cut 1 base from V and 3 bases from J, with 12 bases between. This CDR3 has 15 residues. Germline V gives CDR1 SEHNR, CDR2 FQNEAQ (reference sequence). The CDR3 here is CASSLDAGYDYGYTF. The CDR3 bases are TGTGCCAGCAGCTTAGATGCAGGGTATGACTATGGCTACACCTTC. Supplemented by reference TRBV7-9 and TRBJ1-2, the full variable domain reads DTGVSQNPRHKITKRGQNVTFRCDPISEHNRLYWYRQTLGQGPEFLTYFQNEAQLEKSRLLSDRFSAERPKGSFSTLEIQRTEQGDSAMYLCASSLDAGYDYGYTFGSGTRLTVV.

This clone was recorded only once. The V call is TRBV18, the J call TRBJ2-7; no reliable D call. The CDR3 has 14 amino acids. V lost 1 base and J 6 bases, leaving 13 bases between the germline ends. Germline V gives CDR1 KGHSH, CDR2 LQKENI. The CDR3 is CASSPQVNGFEQYF. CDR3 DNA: TGTGCCAGCTCACCACAGGTAAACGGCTTCGAGCAGTACTTC.

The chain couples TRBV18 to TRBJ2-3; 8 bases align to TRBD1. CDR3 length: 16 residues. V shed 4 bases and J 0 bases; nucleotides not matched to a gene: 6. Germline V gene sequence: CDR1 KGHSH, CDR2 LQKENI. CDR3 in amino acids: CASSLRTGTSTDTQYF. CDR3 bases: TGTGCCAGCTCACTCCGGACAGGGACAAGCACAGATACGCAGTATTTT.

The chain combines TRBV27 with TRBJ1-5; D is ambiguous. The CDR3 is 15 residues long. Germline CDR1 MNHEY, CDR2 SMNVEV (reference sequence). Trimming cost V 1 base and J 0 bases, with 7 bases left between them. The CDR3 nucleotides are TGTGCCAGCAGTTTATTGGCCGATAGCAATCAGCCCCAGCATTTT. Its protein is CASSLLADSNQPQHF.

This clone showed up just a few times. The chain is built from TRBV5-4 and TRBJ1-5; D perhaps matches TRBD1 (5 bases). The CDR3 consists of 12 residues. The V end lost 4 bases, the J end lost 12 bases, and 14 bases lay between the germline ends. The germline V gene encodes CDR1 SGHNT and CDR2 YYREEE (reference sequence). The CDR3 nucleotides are TGTGCCAGCAGCATAGATGTTGGGGGCCAGCATTTT. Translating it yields CASSIDVGGQHF.

The CDR3 sequence is CASSNSGGRPGELFF. In nucleotides, the CDR3 is TGTGCCAGCAGCAATAGCGGGGGTCGTCCCGGGGAGCTGTTTTTT. This chain joins TRBV13 and TRBJ2-2; 9 nucleotides align to TRBD2. V gave up 5 bases and J gave up 6 bases; unmatched junction bases: 7. The CDR3 extends over 15 amino acids. The germline CDR1 and CDR2 sequences are PRHDT and FYEKMQ (reference sequence).

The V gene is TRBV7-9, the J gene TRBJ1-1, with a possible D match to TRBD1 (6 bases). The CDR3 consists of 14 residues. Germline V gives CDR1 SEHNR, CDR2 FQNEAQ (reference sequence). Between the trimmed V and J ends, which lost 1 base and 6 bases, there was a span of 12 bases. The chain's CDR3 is CASSLVSTGSEAFF. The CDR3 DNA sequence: TGTGCCAGCAGCTTAGTTTCGACAGGCTCTGAAGCTTTCTTT.

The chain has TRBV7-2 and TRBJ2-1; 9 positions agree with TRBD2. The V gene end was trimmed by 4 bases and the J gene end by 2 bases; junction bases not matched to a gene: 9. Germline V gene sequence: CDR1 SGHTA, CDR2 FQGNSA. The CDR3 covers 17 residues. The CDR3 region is CASSSRGGGGAYNEQFF. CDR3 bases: TGTGCCAGCAGCTCCCGTGGTGGCGGGGGGGCCTACAATGAGCAGTTCTTC.

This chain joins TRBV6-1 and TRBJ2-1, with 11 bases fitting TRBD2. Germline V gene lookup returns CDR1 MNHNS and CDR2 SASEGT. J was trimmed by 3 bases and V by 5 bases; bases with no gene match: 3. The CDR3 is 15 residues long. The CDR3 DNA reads TGTGCCAGCAGTCCTACTAGCGGGAGCTACAATGAGCAGTTCTTC. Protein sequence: CASSPTSGSYNEQFF.

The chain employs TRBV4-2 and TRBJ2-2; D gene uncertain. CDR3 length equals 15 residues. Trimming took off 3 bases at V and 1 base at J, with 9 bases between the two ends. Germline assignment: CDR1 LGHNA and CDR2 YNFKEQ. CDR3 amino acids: CASSQKGWNTGELFF. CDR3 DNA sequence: TGTGCCAGCAGCCAGAAAGGATGGAACACCGGGGAGCTGTTTTTT.

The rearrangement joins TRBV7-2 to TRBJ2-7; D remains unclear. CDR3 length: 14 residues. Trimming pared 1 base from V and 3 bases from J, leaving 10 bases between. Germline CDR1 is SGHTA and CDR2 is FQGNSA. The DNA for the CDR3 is TGTGCCAGCAGCTTAGTTCCAGGAAACTACGAGCAGTACTTC. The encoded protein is CASSLVPGNYEQYF.

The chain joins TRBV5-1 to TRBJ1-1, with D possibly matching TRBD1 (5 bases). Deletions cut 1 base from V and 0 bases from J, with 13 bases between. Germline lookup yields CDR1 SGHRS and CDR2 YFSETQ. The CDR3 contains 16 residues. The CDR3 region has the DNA TGCGCCAGCAGCTTGTCGGGTCAGGGTATGAACACTGAAGCTTTCTTT. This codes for CASSLSGQGMNTEAFF.

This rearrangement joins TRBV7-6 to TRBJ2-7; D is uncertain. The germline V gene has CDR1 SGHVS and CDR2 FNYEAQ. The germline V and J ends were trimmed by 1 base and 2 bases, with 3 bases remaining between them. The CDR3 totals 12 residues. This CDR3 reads CASSLEPYEQYF. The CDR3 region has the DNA TGTGCCAGCAGCTTAGAACCCTACGAGCAGTACTTC.

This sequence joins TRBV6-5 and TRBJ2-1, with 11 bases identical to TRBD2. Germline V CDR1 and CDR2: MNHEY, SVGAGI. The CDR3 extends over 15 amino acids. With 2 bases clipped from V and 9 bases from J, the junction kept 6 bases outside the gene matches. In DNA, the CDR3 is TGTGCCAGCAGTTACCCCCTAGCGGGAGGTGTTGAGCAGTTCTTC. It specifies CASSYPLAGGVEQFF.

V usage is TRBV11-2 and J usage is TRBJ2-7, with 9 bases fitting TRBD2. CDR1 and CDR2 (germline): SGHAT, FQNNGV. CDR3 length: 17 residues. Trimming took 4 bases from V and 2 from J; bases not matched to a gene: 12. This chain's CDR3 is CASSSPRRRGGTYEQYF. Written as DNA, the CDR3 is TGTGCCAGCAGCTCCCCCCGTCGGCGGGGGGGCACCTACGAGCAGTACTTC. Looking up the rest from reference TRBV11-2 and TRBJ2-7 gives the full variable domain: EAGVAQSPRYKIIEKRQSVAFWCNPISGHATLYWYQQILGQGPKLLIQFQNNGVVDDSQLPKDRFSAERLKGVDSTLKIQPAKLEDSAVYLCASSSPRRRGGTYEQYFGPGTRLTVT.

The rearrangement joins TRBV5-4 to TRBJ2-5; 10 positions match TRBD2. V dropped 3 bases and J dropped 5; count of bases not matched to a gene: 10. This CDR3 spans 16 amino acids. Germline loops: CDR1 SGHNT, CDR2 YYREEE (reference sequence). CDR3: CASSSQLAGEGETQYF. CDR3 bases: TGTGCCAGCAGCTCCCAGCTAGCGGGAGAGGGGGAGACCCAGTACTTC.

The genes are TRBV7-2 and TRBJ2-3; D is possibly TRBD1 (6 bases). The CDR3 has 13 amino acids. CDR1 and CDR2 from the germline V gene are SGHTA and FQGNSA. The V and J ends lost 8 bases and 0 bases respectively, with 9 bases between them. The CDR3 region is CASGTPSTDTQYF. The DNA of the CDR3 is TGTGCCAGCGGGACACCGAGCACAGATACGCAGTATTTT.

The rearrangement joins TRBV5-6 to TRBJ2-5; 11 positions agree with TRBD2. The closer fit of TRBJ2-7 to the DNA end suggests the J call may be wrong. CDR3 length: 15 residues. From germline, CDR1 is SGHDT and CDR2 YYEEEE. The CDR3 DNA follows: TGTGCCAGCAGCTTTATCGGGACTAGCGGTTACGAGCAGTACTTC. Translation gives CASSFIGTSGYEQYF.

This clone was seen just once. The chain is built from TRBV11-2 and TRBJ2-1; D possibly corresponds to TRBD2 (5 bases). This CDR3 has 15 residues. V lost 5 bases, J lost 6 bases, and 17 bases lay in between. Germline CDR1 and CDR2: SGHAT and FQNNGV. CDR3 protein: CASSVGVSGFNEQFF. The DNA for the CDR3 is TGTGCCAGCAGCGTCGGGGTTTCGGGTTTCAATGAGCAGTTCTTC.